This record covers a single TCR beta chain. At one end, the junction sequence differs from germline, possibly due to a read error. This specimen belongs to a study of response to subunit inactivated influenza vaccine. TCRdb ran MiXCR on the RT-PCR reads and lists one entry per CDR3 protein. The sample has some 600,000 distinct CDR3 sequences; approximately 15% are singletons. Sequencing was performed on PBMCs from blood, taken approximately 15 days before vaccination. The sequence came from a man in his forties or fifties who received an inactivated influenza vaccine.

Written as DNA, the CDR3 is TGTGCTAGCAGCTTGTCGACTAGCGGGGGGCTGAACACCGGGGAGCTGTTTTTT. This encodes CASSLSTSGGLNTGELFF. The J gene is TRBJ2-2, the V gene TRBV7-7; TRBD2 aligns across 13 bases. Per germline, CDR1 SSHAT and CDR2 FNYEAQ (reference sequence). This CDR3 is 18 amino acids long.